One sample yielded the 15 T cell receptor beta chains listed below, sequenced in a study of prognosis after radiotherapy for stage I lung cancer. TCR beta CDR3 amplification from genomic DNA was performed by two-round multiplex PCR. Gene-specific primers for each TRBV and TRBJ gene drove first-round PCR. Using its own MiXCR run on the multiplex PCR reads, TCRdb lists one record per CDR3 protein. Among 15,000 to 20,000 distinct CDR3 sequences listed, roughly 53% were seen once. The sample in question was PBMCs, obtained before or after stereotactic body radiation therapy (not recorded which). These receptors came from a donor aged 50 or older with non-small cell lung cancer.

The gene calls are TRBV6-1 and TRBJ2-7, with D perhaps TRBD2 (6 bases). Trimming removed 8 bases at V and 12 bases at J, with 26 bases between. Germline CDR1 and CDR2: MNHNS and SASEGT. This CDR3 comprises 14 residues. The CDR3 reads CASRGGLSGAQAYF. DNA of the CDR3: TGTGCCAGCCGTGGCGGACTATCGGGAGCCCAGGCGTACTTC.

This clonotype was seen many times. The V call is TRBV28, the J call TRBJ2-3; possibly TRBD2 for D (5 bases). The CDR3 is made up of 14 amino acids. The germline V gene has CDR1 MDHEN and CDR2 SYDVKM. With 6 bases removed from V and 3 bases from J, the gap between germline ends came to 13 bases. CDR3 sequence reads: CASSPGSYTDTQYF. Here the CDR3 DNA reads TGTGCCAGCAGCCCGGGGAGCTATACAGATACGCAGTATTTT.

This clonotype counts as medium-sized. The chain joins TRBV19 to TRBJ1-1; no clear D gene. Germline CDR1 reads LNHDA; CDR2 reads SQIVND (reference sequence). The CDR3 contains 11 residues. Trimming took off 2 bases at V and 6 bases at J, with 4 bases between the two ends. CDR3 sequence reads: CASSIIAEAFF. As DNA, the CDR3 is TGTGCCAGTAGTATAATTGCTGAAGCTTTCTTT.

This clonotype has ten or more counts. The genes are TRBV12-3 or TRBV12-4 and TRBJ1-1; 8 nucleotides agree with TRBD1. V gave up 4 bases and J gave up 4 bases; unmatched junction bases: 2. This CDR3 contains 13 residues. The CDR3 coding sequence is TGTGCCAGCAGTTCGACAGGGGCCACTGAAGCTTTCTTT. Translated: CASSSTGATEAFF.

As to this clonotype: The junction departs from germline at one end; a sequencing error may be responsible. This chain joins TRBV7-2 and TRBJ1-2; possible D gene TRBD1, 5 bases. The CDR3 runs to 15 residues. Per germline, CDR1 SGHTA and CDR2 FQGNSA. The CDR3 coding sequence is TGTGCTAGCAGCTTATGGGGGTGCGGTAACTATGGCTACACCTTC. This translates into CASSLWGCGNYGYTF.

This clonotype was counted at least ten times. The chain combines TRBV30 with TRBJ2-3; D might be TRBD1 (6 bases). The CDR3 runs 15 residues. Germline V lookup: CDR1 GTSNPN, CDR2 SVGIG (reference sequence). V was pared by 2 bases and J by 5 bases, with 17 bases between. CDR3 bases: TGTGCCTGGAGTTCTGGGGGCGCAGGGAAAGATACGCAGTATTTT. Translation: CAWSSGGAGKDTQYF.

Worth noting for this clonotype: One junction end does not reproduce the germline sequence, and a read error may be involved. The chain links TRBV19 to TRBJ1-3; D gene ambiguous. In germline, CDR1 is LNHDA, CDR2 SQIVND (reference sequence). The CDR3 loop spans 13 amino acids. DNA of the CDR3: TGCGCCAGTCTAGAGGGTGTGCGAAACACCATATATTTT. This encodes CASLEGVRNTIYF.

V is TRBV25-1 and J is TRBJ2-1; 7 bases match TRBD2. There are 14 residues in the CDR3. After removal of 6 bases from V and 5 bases from J, the junction contained 7 bases not matched to a gene. The germline CDR1 and CDR2 sequences are MGHDK and SYGVNS. The CDR3: CASSAGVLDNEQFF. The CDR3 DNA reads TGTGCCAGCAGCGCGGGGGTTCTTGACAATGAGCAGTTCTTC.

In this sample, this clonotype turned up many times. The V gene is TRBV7-9, the J gene TRBJ1-3; D remains unclear. The CDR3 runs 14 residues. V gave up 2 bases and J gave up 0 bases, with 5 bases separating them. Germline V gene lookup returns CDR1 SEHNR and CDR2 FQNEAQ (reference sequence). This CDR3 is CASSLSSSGNTIYF. CDR3 DNA sequence: TGTGCCAGCAGCTTAAGCAGCTCTGGAAACACCATATATTTT.

A remark on this clonotype: The junction and the germline gene differ at one end; a read error may be behind it. The CDR3 region is CAGSRLAALYGQYF. The CDR3 region has the DNA TGTGCCGGCAGTCGCCTAGCGGCACTCTACGGGCAGTACTTC. The chain is built from TRBV28 and TRBJ2-7; TRBD2 agrees at 7 bases. The V gene's germline CDR1 is MDHEN and CDR2 SYDVKM. The CDR3 spans 14 residues.

This clonotype was recorded many times. CDR3 amino acids: CSAQTSTPRGQYF. CDR3 sequence (DNA): TGCAGTGCTCAAACTAGTACGCCACGAGGGCAGTACTTC. The chain is built from TRBV20-1 and TRBJ2-7, with a possible D match to TRBD2 (5 bases). Germline lookup yields CDR1 DFQATT and CDR2 SNEGSKA (reference sequence). Trimming left V 5 bases short and J 9 bases short, with 20 bases between. The CDR3 is 13 amino acids.

The V and J genes are TRBV6-9 and TRBJ1-4; D not certain. Trimming took off 5 bases at V and 6 bases at J, with 16 bases between the two ends. The CDR3 length is 15 residues. The germline V gene has CDR1 MNHGY and CDR2 SVAAGI. The CDR3 nucleotides are TGTGCCAGCAGTGCTGTGGGCAGGCCGCATGAAAAACTGTTTTTT. Translation: CASSAVGRPHEKLFF.

The chain is built from TRBV6-2 or TRBV6-3 and TRBJ1-5; D is ambiguous. The CDR3 totals 17 residues. The germline V and J ends were trimmed by 5 bases and 0 bases, with 17 bases remaining between them. Per germline, CDR1 MNHEY and CDR2 SVGEGT. The CDR3 loop is CASSEIRIVYSNQPQHF. The DNA for the CDR3 is TGTGCCAGCAGTGAGATACGTATAGTCTATAGCAATCAGCCCCAGCATTTT.

Turning to this clonotype: The final CDR3 position lacks the conserved phenylalanine or tryptophan, pointing to a likely read error. The genes are TRBV19 and TRBJ2-3, with 8 positions matching TRBD2. The V gene end was trimmed by 9 bases and the J gene end by 4 bases; junction bases not matched to a gene: 15. CDR1 and CDR2 from the germline V gene are LNHDA and SQIVND (reference sequence). The CDR3 spans 16 residues. CDR3 protein: CASSTTGTSISDTQYL. CDR3 coding DNA: TGTGCCAGCAGCACCACTGGGACTAGTATCTCAGATACGCAGTATTTA.

This chain joins TRBV5-1 and TRBJ1-3; 7 positions agree with TRBD1. Germline V gene lookup returns CDR1 SGHRS and CDR2 YFSETQ. After removal of 4 bases from V and 4 bases from J, the junction contained 11 bases not matched to a gene. The CDR3 totals 16 residues. The CDR3 DNA reads as TGCGCCAGCAGCCCCGGGACAGACAAACGAGGAAACACCATATATTTT. It encodes CASSPGTDKRGNTIYF.